The rows below give T cell receptor beta chains drawn from one sample of a study of blood T cell repertoires in COVID-19. Assay used: immunoSEQ multiplex PCR; TCRdb lists only in-frame clones, some missing. Among 200,000 to 300,000 clones listed, 85% to 90% were seen once. The sequencing sample was made of peripheral blood. All receptors derive from a woman aged 35 to 49 who had recovered from COVID-19. The CDR3 runs from the conserved cysteine through the conserved F or W. D genes are given only for firm matches. Size is stated for part of the rows, as once, few or many counts, or as a class when the clone is expanded.

J gene,D gene,V gene,clone size,CDR3 protein,CDR3 DNA
TRBJ2-2,TRBD2,TRBV5-1,-,CASSPGGGRPNTGELFF,TGCGCCAGCAGCCCCGGGGGCGGGAGGCCCAACACCGGGGAGCTGTTTTTT
TRBJ1-6,TRBD1,TRBV11-1,-,CASSLWSEQGSPLHF,TGTGCCAGCAGCTTGTGGTCGGAACAGGGGTCACCCCTCCACTTT
TRBJ2-1,TRBD2,TRBV6-1,-,CASIDRASGSRSGFEQFF,TGTGCCAGCATTGATCGGGCTAGCGGGAGTCGTTCGGGATTTGAGCAGTTCTTC
TRBJ1-3,-,TRBV6-5,-,CASRGDLVVGNTIYF,TGTGCCAGCAGAGGGGACTTGGTGGTTGGAAACACCATATATTTT
TRBJ1-5,-,TRBV6-5,-,CASSPRQNQPQHF,TGTGCCAGCAGTCCCCGACAGAATCAGCCCCAGCATTTT
TRBJ2-1,-,TRBV3-1/TRBV3-2,-,CASSQDARAHNEQFF,TGTGCCAGCAGCCAAGACGCCAGGGCCCACAATGAGCAGTTCTTC
TRBJ1-4,-,TRBV25-1,once,CATSPIGTNEKLFF,TGTGCCACCAGCCCTATTGGAACTAATGAAAAACTGTTTTTT
TRBJ2-1,TRBD1,TRBV14,-,CASSPGGAGNEQFF,TGTGCCAGCAGCCCAGGGGGCGCGGGGAATGAGCAGTTCTTC
TRBJ1-4,TRBD1,TRBV19,-,CASSIRQGDEKLFF,TGTGCCAGTAGTATCCGGCAGGGGGATGAAAAACTGTTTTTT
TRBJ2-6,-,TRBV5-4,-,CAAGGASSGANVLTF,TGTGCCGCTGGGGGGGCCTCCTCTGGGGCCAACGTCCTGACTTTC
TRBJ2-3,-,TRBV30,once,CAWSVLPPTSTLNTQYF,TGTGCCTGGAGTGTACTCCCCCCGACTAGTACCCTCAATACGCAGTATTTT
TRBJ1-4,-,TRBV14,-,CASSQTRGWGNEKLFF,TGTGCCAGCAGCCAAACCAGGGGCTGGGGTAATGAAAAACTGTTTTTT
TRBJ1-2,-,TRBV9,-,CASSPTANYGYTF,TGTGCCAGCAGCCCGACAGCAAACTATGGCTACACCTTC
TRBJ2-7,TRBD1,TRBV7-3,-,CASSPTGGLSEQYF,TGTGCCAGCAGCCCGACAGGGGGCTTGAGCGAGCAGTACTTC
TRBJ2-7,TRBD2,TRBV4-3,-,CASSQGLAGGGLYYEQYF,TGCGCCAGCAGCCAAGGACTAGCGGGAGGAGGGTTGTACTACGAGCAGTACTTC
TRBJ2-5,-,TRBV5-1,-,CASSPPSRQETQYF,TGCGCCAGCAGCCCCCCGTCCCGCCAAGAGACCCAGTACTTC
TRBJ2-5,TRBD1,TRBV5-8,-,CASTMRGTGWETQYF,TGTGCCAGCACCATGAGGGGGACAGGGTGGGAGACCCAGTACTTC
TRBJ1-1,-,TRBV7-7,-,CASSLAPTAEAFF,TGTGCCAGCAGCTTAGCCCCCACAGCTGAAGCTTTCTTT
TRBJ1-3,-,TRBV19,-,CASRPGGRGNTIYF,TGTGCCAGTAGGCCCGGGGGGCGAGGAAACACCATATATTTT
TRBJ2-3,TRBD2,TRBV3-1/TRBV3-2,-,CASSQGLAGRDTQYF,TGTGCCAGCAGCCAAGGGCTAGCGGGTAGGGATACGCAGTATTTT
TRBJ1-6,TRBD1,TRBV27,-,CASSLTDRVNSPLHF,TGTGCCAGCAGTTTAACCGACAGGGTTAATTCACCCCTCCACTTT
TRBJ2-2,TRBD2,TRBV27,-,CATNQLAGPTGELFF,TGTGCCACCAACCAACTAGCGGGACCAACCGGGGAGCTGTTTTTT
TRBJ1-2,-,TRBV6-5,-,CAGGIYGYTF,TGTGCGGGGGGTATCTATGGCTACACCTTC
TRBJ1-3,-,TRBV30,few,CAWSASRHSGNTIYF,TGTGCCTGGAGTGCGTCCAGGCACTCTGGAAACACCATATATTTT
TRBJ1-5,-,TRBV19,-,CASSGRDSNQPQHF,TGTGCCAGTAGTGGCCGGGATAGCAATCAGCCCCAGCATTTT
TRBJ2-1,TRBD1,TRBV11-1,-,CASSLPRGTGVRQFF,TGTGCCAGCAGCTTACCCCGGGGGACAGGGGTTAGGCAGTTCTTC
TRBJ2-1,-,TRBV7-2,few,CASSWGASGPYNEQFF,TGTGCCAGCAGCTGGGGGGCTAGCGGCCCGTACAATGAGCAGTTCTTC
TRBJ2-7,-,TRBV11-2,-,CASSPHYEQYF,TGTGCCAGCAGCCCCCACTACGAGCAGTACTTC
TRBJ2-5,-,TRBV4-1,-,CASSQSPPGQGETQYF,TGCGCCAGCAGCCAGAGCCCCCCCGGACAAGGGGAGACCCAGTACTTC
TRBJ2-1,TRBD2,TRBV18,-,CASSGTSGTHNEQFF,TGTGCCAGCTCCGGGACTAGCGGGACCCACAATGAGCAGTTCTTC
TRBJ2-6,TRBD1,TRBV28,few,CASSFGTVSGANVLTF,TGTGCCAGCAGTTTTGGGACAGTTTCTGGGGCCAACGTCCTGACTTTC